This entry lists 8 T cell receptor beta chains sequenced from one sample in a study of PD-1 blockade in classical Hodgkin lymphoma. Time point: cycle 4 day 1 (C4D1), after less than 7 weeks of nivolumab. Brentuximab vedotin exposure varied, and every patient relapsed after autologous stem cell transplantation. The table came from immunoSEQ multiplex PCR; TCRdb's copy has only in-frame clones and leaves some out. This repertoire shows tens of thousands of clones, approximately 80% found once; its top ten account for about 19%. Source: peripheral blood mononuclear cells (PBMCs), taken before the fourth cycle of nivolumab. The receptors were sampled from a human donor with classical Hodgkin lymphoma.

The V and J genes are TRBV7-9 and TRBJ2-3; 11 bases are shared with TRBD2. Per germline, CDR1 SEHNR and CDR2 FQNEAQ (reference sequence). V dropped 4 bases and J dropped 4; count of bases not matched to a gene: 4. The CDR3 is made up of 15 amino acids. The CDR3 loop reads CASSSDSGRADTQYF. The CDR3 DNA sequence: TGTGCCAGCAGCTCAGATAGCGGGAGGGCAGATACGCAGTATTTT. Together with reference TRBV7-9 and TRBJ2-3, the CDR3 gives the full variable domain: DTGVSQNPRHKITKRGQNVTFRCDPISEHNRLYWYRQTLGQGPEFLTYFQNEAQLEKSRLLSDRFSAERPKGSFSTLEIQRTEQGDSAMYLCASSSDSGRADTQYFGPGTRLTVL.

The table lists this clone with a count of one. The chain combines TRBV6-1 with TRBJ1-2; the D is unclear. Germline V gene lookup returns CDR1 MNHNS and CDR2 SASEGT. The V gene lost 4 bases and the J gene lost 2 bases, with 8 bases spanning the gap. CDR3 size: 13 residues. In DNA form, the CDR3 reads TGTGCCAGCAGTGGGAGCGGGAACTATGGCTACACCTTC. It encodes CASSGSGNYGYTF.

The V gene is TRBV10-3, the J gene TRBJ1-2; 8 bases agree with TRBD1. Germline trimming cut 10 bases from V and 7 bases from J; bases unmatched to any gene: 8. The CDR3 is 12 residues long. Per the germline V gene, CDR1 is ENHRY and CDR2 is SYGVKD. CDR3 in amino acids: CASQTGEGGYTF. CDR3 coding DNA: TGTGCCAGCCAGACAGGGGAGGGTGGCTACACCTTC.

The chain is built from TRBV25-1 and TRBJ1-2; no reliable D call. The ends were cut back, 7 bases at V and 3 bases at J, with 9 bases in the middle. The CDR3 has 12 amino acids. Germline V gene sequence: CDR1 MGHDK, CDR2 SYGVNS. CDR3 nucleotides: TGTGCCAGCACGGGAGGGTACTATGGCTACACCTTC. As protein: CASTGGYYGYTF.

The rearrangement joins TRBV5-5 to TRBJ1-4, with 7 bases that match TRBD1. Trimming cost V 5 bases and J 6 bases; bases outside gene matches: 10. Looked up from germline, CDR1 is SGHKS and CDR2 is YYEKEE (reference sequence). The CDR3 covers 15 residues. CDR3 coding DNA: TGTGCCAGCAGACAAGGACAGGTCGGGGATGAAAAACTGTTTTTT. It yields the protein CASRQGQVGDEKLFF.

This sequence joins TRBV9 and TRBJ2-3; 7 bases line up with TRBD2. CDR3 length: 16 residues. With V trimmed by 0 bases and J by 1 base, 5 bases remained unmatched. The germline V gene encodes CDR1 SGDLS and CDR2 YYNGEE. CDR3 DNA sequence: TGTGCCAGCAGCGTAGGGGAGGGCCTTGGCACAGATACGCAGTATTTT. Its translation is CASSVGEGLGTDTQYF. The full variable domain, with the rest looked up from reference TRBV9 and TRBJ2-3, is DSGVTQTPKHLITATGQRVTLRCSPRSGDLSVYWYQQSLDQGLQFLIQYYNGEERAKGNILERFSAQQFPDLHSELNLSSLELGDSALYFCASSVGEGLGTDTQYFGPGTRLTVL.

The rearrangement links TRBV5-5 to TRBJ1-6; TRBD1 aligns across 9 bases. With 3 bases clipped from V and 5 bases from J, the junction kept 9 bases outside the gene matches. This CDR3 region has 17 residues. Germline V gives CDR1 SGHKS, CDR2 YYEKEE (reference sequence). The CDR3 DNA follows: TGTGCCAGCAGCTCCCCCACCGGGACAGGGAATAATTCACCCCTCCACTTT. Its protein is CASSSPTGTGNNSPLHF.

This clone was seen only once. The rearrangement joins TRBV7-8 to TRBJ2-7; perhaps TRBD1 as D (5 bases). The length of the CDR3 is 16 residues. Trimming stripped 1 base from V and 2 bases from J, with 15 bases between. Germline V gene data show CDR1 as SGHVS and CDR2 as FQNEAQ. The CDR3 region is CASSLGVGVSAYEQYF. Written as DNA, the CDR3 is TGTGCCAGCAGCTTAGGGGTAGGGGTTTCCGCCTACGAGCAGTACTTC.